Described below is a single T cell receptor beta chain sequence and its context. These data are taken from a study of T cell changes during pregnancy in multiple sclerosis. Clones were sequenced by immunoSEQ multiplex PCR, and TCRdb holds only the in-frame ones, with some missing. Of 85,000 to 120,000 clones listed, 85% to 95% are singletons. The CDR3 length is 14 residues. V lost 4 bases and J lost 3, with 9 bases in between. Germline CDR1 SNHLY, CDR2 FYNNEI. The clonotype comes from a female donor with multiple sclerosis, enrolled in a pregnancy study. The J gene is TRBJ1-4, the V gene TRBV2; the D gene is possibly TRBD1 (6 bases). Sequences were derived from peripheral blood, sampled after pregnancy. CDR3 nucleotides: TGTGCCAGCAGTGTGTCAGGGGCTAATGAAAAACTGTTTTTT. Translated: CASSVSGANEKLFF.